This T cell receptor beta chain appears in the sequencing data of a study of blood T cells in healthy people across ages. Overall study findings and caveats: Per million T cells, TCR beta diversity dropped about linearly as age rose. The study found TCR beta diversity correlated strongly with naive T cell percentage. Reliance upon unsorted PBMCs precluded definitive naive versus antigen-experienced comparison.

Together with a sample-barcoded 5' primer, a J-beta primer mix was included in a second PCR lasting roughly 6 to 12 cycles. TCRdb called the 5' RACE reads again in MiXCR, with one record for every CDR3 protein. In the table there are more than 800,000 distinct CDR3 sequences, under 30% of which are singletons. Notes on this clonotype: Its antigen is not known. Just one base apart from a much larger clone, this may be a read error.

CDR1 and CDR2 from the germline V gene are MNHEY and SMNVEV (reference sequence). This CDR3 contains 13 residues. This clonotype originated in a woman aged 80 or over in good health. The rearrangement links TRBV27 to TRBJ2-1, with D unresolved. The specimen sequenced was blood. The CDR3 nucleotides are TGTGCCAGCAGGTTATTCCGCTACAATGAGCAGTTCTTC. As protein: CASRLFRYNEQFF.